Shown below are 15 T cell receptor beta chains from a single sample sequenced in a study of PD-L1 blockade in urothelial cancer. Assay: immunoSEQ multiplex PCR; the TCRdb copy retains only in-frame clones and omits some. The sample has tens of thousands of clones; over 75% are singletons. This specimen consisted of PBMCs, obtained around atezolizumab (anti-PD-L1) treatment. The receptors come from a man in his 70s with urothelial cancer.

The CDR3 sequence: CASSSRGSRGGPETQYF. The CDR3 DNA reads as TGTGCCAGCAGCTCCCGAGGGTCTAGGGGGGGGCCGGAGACCCAGTACTTC. The V call is TRBV7-9, the J call TRBJ2-5, with a weak D call TRBD2 (7 bases). V was clipped by 4 bases and J by 5 bases, with 23 bases between them. Looked up from germline, CDR1 is SEHNR and CDR2 is FQNEAQ (reference sequence). The CDR3 runs 17 residues.

The chain recombines TRBV7-6 with TRBJ1-4, with 7 bases lining up with TRBD1. The V segment lost 5 bases and the J segment 8 bases; nucleotides outside the gene matches: 14. Germline CDR1 and CDR2: SGHVS and FNYEAQ. This CDR3 contains 16 residues. This chain's CDR3 is CASSPEQGRWNEKLFF. In DNA form, the CDR3 reads TGTGCCAGCAGCCCAGAACAGGGGCGTTGGAACGAAAAACTGTTTTTT. Using reference TRBV7-6 and TRBJ1-4 for the parts outside the CDR3, the full variable domain is GAGVSQSPRYKVTKRGQDVALRCDPISGHVSLYWYRQALGQGPEFLTYFNYEAQQDKSGLPNDRFSAERPEGSISTLTIQRTEQRDSAMYRCASSPEQGRWNEKLFFGSGTQLSVL.

V and J are TRBV5-4 and TRBJ2-1; 9 bases agree with TRBD1. Per germline, CDR1 SGHNT and CDR2 YYREEE (reference sequence). The V gene end was trimmed by 0 bases and the J gene end by 7 bases; junction bases not matched to a gene: 5. The CDR3 sequence is 15 residues long. The DNA of the CDR3 is TGTGCCAGCAGCTTGGGTGGACAGGGGCGAAATGAGCAGTTCTTC. As protein: CASSLGGQGRNEQFF.

The chain joins TRBV19 to TRBJ1-2; 12 bases are shared with TRBD1. The germline CDR1 and CDR2 sequences are LNHDA and SQIVND (reference sequence). V dropped 5 bases and J dropped 5; count of bases not matched to a gene: 6. This CDR3 spans 15 amino acids. The CDR3, as DNA: TGTGCCAGTAGTCCCCGGGACAGGGGGCGATATGGCTACACCTTC. This codes for CASSPRDRGRYGYTF.

This clone was seen a single time. This chain links TRBV9 with TRBJ2-1, with TRBD2 as a possible D gene (7 bases). This CDR3 has 17 residues. Germline V gives CDR1 SGDLS, CDR2 YYNGEE. V lost 1 base, J lost 1 base, and 15 bases lay in between. CDR3 nucleotides: TGTGCCAGCAGCGTAAAGGGGGGGAGCGGTTCCTACAATGAGCAGTTCTTC. Amino acid sequence: CASSVKGGSGSYNEQFF.

The CDR3 nucleotides are TGTGCCAGCAGCTTAGCCCCGAGTTGGGAGCAGTACTTC. Protein product: CASSLAPSWEQYF. This chain connects TRBV5-4 to TRBJ2-7; no clear D gene. This CDR3 contains 13 residues. The V gene lost 2 bases and the J gene lost 7 bases, with 13 bases spanning the gap. From germline, CDR1 is SGHNT and CDR2 YYREEE (reference sequence). Looking up the rest from reference TRBV5-4 and TRBJ2-7 gives the full variable domain: ETGVTQSPTHLIKTRGQQVTLRCSSQSGHNTVSWYQQALGQGPQFIFQYYREEENGRGNFPPRFSGLQFPNYSSELNVNALELDDSALYLCASSLAPSWEQYFGPGTRLTVT.

The chain joins TRBV6-5 to TRBJ1-1, with 8 bases lining up with TRBD1. The germline CDR1 and CDR2 sequences are MNHEY and SVGAGI. Unmatched junction bases numbered 5, after V lost 4 bases and J lost 1 base. The CDR3 is made up of 15 amino acids. The CDR3 coding sequence is TGTGCCAGCAGTTCCCACACAGGGGGGAACACTGAAGCTTTCTTT. It yields the protein CASSSHTGGNTEAFF.

The rearrangement joins TRBV7-2 to TRBJ2-5; D gene uncertain. The V end was cut by 2 bases, the J end by 2 bases, with 9 bases between. Germline loops: CDR1 SGHTA, CDR2 FQGNSA. The CDR3 contains 14 residues. CDR3 in amino acids: CASSLSTTQETQYF. The CDR3 nucleotides are TGTGCCAGCAGCTTATCAACTACGCAAGAGACCCAGTACTTC.

This chain uses TRBV5-1 with TRBJ2-5; TRBD2 agrees at 14 bases. Germline CDR1 and CDR2: SGHRS and YFSETQ. The CDR3 runs to 16 residues. V lost 3 bases to trimming and J lost 5 bases; unmatched junction nucleotides: 6. The CDR3 region is CASSSGTSGSYETQYF. The DNA for the CDR3 is TGCGCCAGCAGCTCCGGGACTAGCGGGAGTTATGAGACCCAGTACTTC.

The chain is built from TRBV7-7 and TRBJ2-5, with TRBD2 matching over 10 bases. Germline-derived CDR1 and CDR2 are SSHAT and FNYEAQ (reference sequence). The CDR3 is 16 residues long. The trim removed 0 bases at V and 5 bases at J, leaving 6 bases unmatched. CDR3 in DNA: TGTGCCAGCAGCTTAGCGCCAGCGGGAGGGCGGGAGACCCAGTACTTC. Encoded protein: CASSLAPAGGRETQYF.

V usage is TRBV5-1 and J usage is TRBJ1-2; D is undetermined. V lost 0 bases to trimming and J lost 4 bases, with 10 bases between them. Looked up from germline, CDR1 is SGHRS and CDR2 is YFSETQ. The CDR3 contains 14 residues. CDR3 region: CASSLAEAGYGYTF. In DNA form, the CDR3 reads TGCGCCAGCAGCTTGGCCGAGGCTGGCTATGGCTACACCTTC.

This clone was seen only a few times. The chain combines TRBV10-3 with TRBJ2-2, with TRBD2 identical over 9 bases. Trimming cost V 7 bases and J 6 bases; bases outside gene matches: 3. This CDR3 comprises 13 residues. From germline, CDR1 is ENHRY and CDR2 SYGVKD. In nucleotides, the CDR3 is TGTGCCATCAAGACTAGCGGCTCCGGGGAGCTGTTTTTT. Translating it yields CAIKTSGSGELFF.

The chain combines TRBV7-8 with TRBJ1-1, with D uncertain. The CDR3 extends over 16 amino acids. V was shortened by 7 bases and J by 3 bases, with 21 bases between the two germline ends. Germline values: CDR1 SGHVS, CDR2 FQNEAQ. This chain's CDR3 is CASTISLGLVDTEAFF. In DNA, the CDR3 is TGTGCCAGCACCATTTCGCTAGGACTTGTGGACACTGAAGCTTTCTTT.

This chain joins TRBV7-9 and TRBJ1-5; weak D call: TRBD1 (5 bases). V lost 1 base to trimming and J lost 4 bases, with 17 bases between them. Per the germline V gene, CDR1 is SEHNR and CDR2 is FQNEAQ (reference sequence). CDR3 length equals 17 residues. The CDR3 region is CASSLGTLRAGNQPQHF. DNA of the CDR3: TGTGCCAGCAGCTTAGGGACACTCAGGGCGGGAAATCAGCCCCAGCATTTT.

J is TRBJ2-1 and V is TRBV7-6; 11 bases match TRBD1. The V and J ends lost 4 bases and 7 bases, in that order; junction bases with no gene match: 6. CDR3 length: 15 residues. Looked up from germline, CDR1 is SGHVS and CDR2 is FNYEAQ. As DNA, the CDR3 is TGTGCCAGCAGCTCAGGGACAGGGGGTTTGAATGAGCAGTTCTTC. Its protein product is CASSSGTGGLNEQFF. Filled out from reference TRBV7-6 and TRBJ2-1, the complete variable domain reads GAGVSQSPRYKVTKRGQDVALRCDPISGHVSLYWYRQALGQGPEFLTYFNYEAQQDKSGLPNDRFSAERPEGSISTLTIQRTEQRDSAMYRCASSSGTGGLNEQFFGPGTRLTVL.